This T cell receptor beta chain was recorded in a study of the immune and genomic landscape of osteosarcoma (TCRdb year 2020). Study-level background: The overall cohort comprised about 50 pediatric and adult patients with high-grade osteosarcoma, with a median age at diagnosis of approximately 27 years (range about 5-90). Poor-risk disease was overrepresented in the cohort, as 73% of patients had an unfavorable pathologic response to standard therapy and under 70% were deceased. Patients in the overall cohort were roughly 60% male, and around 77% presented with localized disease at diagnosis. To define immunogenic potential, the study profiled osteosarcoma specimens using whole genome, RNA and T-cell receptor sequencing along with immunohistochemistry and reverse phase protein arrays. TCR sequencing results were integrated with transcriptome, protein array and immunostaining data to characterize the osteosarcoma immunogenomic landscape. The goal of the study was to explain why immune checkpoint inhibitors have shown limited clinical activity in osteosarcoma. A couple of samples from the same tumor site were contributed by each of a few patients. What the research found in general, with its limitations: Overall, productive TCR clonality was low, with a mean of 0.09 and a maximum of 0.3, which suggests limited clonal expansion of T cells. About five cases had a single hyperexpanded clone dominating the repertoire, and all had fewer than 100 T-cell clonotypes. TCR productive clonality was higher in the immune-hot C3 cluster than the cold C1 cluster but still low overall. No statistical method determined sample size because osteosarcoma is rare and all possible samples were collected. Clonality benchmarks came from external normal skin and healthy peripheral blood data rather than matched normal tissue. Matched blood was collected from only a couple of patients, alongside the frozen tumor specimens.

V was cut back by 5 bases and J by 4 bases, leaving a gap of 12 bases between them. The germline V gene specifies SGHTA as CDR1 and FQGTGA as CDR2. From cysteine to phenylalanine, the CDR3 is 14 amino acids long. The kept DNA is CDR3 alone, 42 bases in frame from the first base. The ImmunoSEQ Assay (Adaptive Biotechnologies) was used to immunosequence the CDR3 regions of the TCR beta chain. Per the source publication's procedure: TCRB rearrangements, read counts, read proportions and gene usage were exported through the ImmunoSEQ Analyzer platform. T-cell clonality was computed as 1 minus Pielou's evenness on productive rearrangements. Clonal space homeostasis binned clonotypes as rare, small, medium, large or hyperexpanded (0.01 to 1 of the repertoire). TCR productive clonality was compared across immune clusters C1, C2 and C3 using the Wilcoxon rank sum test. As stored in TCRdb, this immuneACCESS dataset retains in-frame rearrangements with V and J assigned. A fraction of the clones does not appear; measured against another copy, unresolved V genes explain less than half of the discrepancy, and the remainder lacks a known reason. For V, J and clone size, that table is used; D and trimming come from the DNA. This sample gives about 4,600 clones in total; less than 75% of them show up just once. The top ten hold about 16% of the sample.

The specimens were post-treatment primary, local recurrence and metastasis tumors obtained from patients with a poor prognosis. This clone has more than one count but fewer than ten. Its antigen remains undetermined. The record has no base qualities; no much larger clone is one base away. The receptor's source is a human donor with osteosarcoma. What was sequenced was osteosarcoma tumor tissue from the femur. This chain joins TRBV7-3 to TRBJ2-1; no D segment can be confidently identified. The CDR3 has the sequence CASSAQGRYNEQFF. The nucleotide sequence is TGTGCCAGCAGCGCACAAGGGCGATACAATGAGCAGTTCTTC.